Listed below are T cell receptor beta chains from one sample, sequenced in a study of tumour-infiltrating T cells in Burkitt lymphoma. Repertoires were generated with immunoSEQ multiplex PCR, while TCRdb's copy carries only in-frame clones and drops some. The sample yields around 420 clones, roughly three fifths seen once. Specimen: tumor tissue. These receptors originate from a human donor with Burkitt lymphoma. Each CDR3 is given with its conserved first and last residue. The D gene is left open where the match is weak. A clone size is listed for some rows: how often the clone was seen (once, few, many), or a class if it is expanded.

J gene,V gene,clone size,D gene,CDR3 protein,CDR3 DNA
TRBJ1-1,TRBV28,.,TRBD1,CASSLDRGPTEAFF,TGTGCCAGCAGCTTGGACAGGGGGCCCACTGAAGCTTTCTTT
TRBJ1-4,TRBV7-9,few,TRBD1,CASSDGTGGGLSEKLFF,TGTGCCAGCAGCGACGGGACAGGGGGAGGTTTAAGTGAAAAACTGTTTTTT
TRBJ2-7,TRBV4-2,large,.,CASSQVWRGPYEQYF,TGTGCCAGCAGCCAAGTGTGGAGGGGGCCTTACGAGCAGTACTTC
TRBJ2-3,TRBV7-9,few,.,CASSGGDGGATDTQYF,TGTGCCAGCAGCGGTGGGGATGGCGGGGCCACAGATACGCAGTATTTT
TRBJ2-3,TRBV25-1,.,.,CASSEGPDTQYF,TGTGCCAGCAGTGAAGGTCCAGATACGCAGTATTTT
TRBJ1-1,TRBV7-2,.,TRBD1,CASSESGQMNTEAFF,TGTGCCAGCAGCGAATCGGGACAGATGAACACTGAAGCTTTCTTT
TRBJ2-5,TRBV4-1,few,.,CASSQRGGEETQYF,TGCGCCAGCAGCCAAAGGGGAGGAGAAGAGACCCAGTACTTC
TRBJ1-4,TRBV7-9,.,TRBD1,CASSDGTGGGRLEKLFF,TGTGCCAGCAGCGACGGGACAGGGGGAGGAAGGCTCGAAAAACTGTTTTTT
TRBJ2-2,TRBV6-5,few,.,CASGEVNTGELFF,TGTGCCAGCGGGGAGGTGAACACCGGGGAGCTGTTTTTT
TRBJ1-5,TRBV18,.,.,CASSPGGYSNQPQHF,TGTGCCAGCTCACCGGGGGGGTATAGCAATCAGCCCCAGCATTTT
TRBJ1-5,TRBV7-3,.,.,CASSLDKNQPQHF,TGTGCCAGCAGCTTAGACAAGAATCAGCCCCAGCATTTT
TRBJ2-1,TRBV7-3,.,TRBD2,CASSPYGGANEQFF,TGTGCCAGCAGCCCCTACGGGGGGGCGAATGAGCAGTTCTTC
TRBJ2-3,TRBV6-5,.,TRBD2,CASSRGLADDTQYF,TGTGCCAGCAGTAGAGGACTAGCGGACGATACGCAGTATTTT
TRBJ2-7,TRBV28,few,.,CASSLGVGGSDEQYF,TGTGCCAGCAGCCTAGGGGTGGGGGGTTCCGACGAGCAGTACTTC
TRBJ2-7,TRBV27,.,.,CASSFVPTEQYF,TGTGCCAGCAGTTTTGTACCGACAGAGCAGTACTTC
TRBJ2-1,TRBV7-8,few,TRBD2,CASSSGLAGAPEFF,TGTGCCAGCAGCTCCGGACTAGCGGGGGCCCCTGAGTTCTTC
TRBJ2-3,TRBV2,few,TRBD2,CASSEREGGRTDTQYF,TGTGCCAGCAGTGAACGGGAGGGGGGGCGCACAGATACGCAGTATTTT
TRBJ1-1,TRBV2,.,TRBD1,CASSARDSLSAFF,TGTGCCAGCAGTGCCCGGGACAGTTTATCAGCTTTCTTT
TRBJ1-2,TRBV7-2,.,.,CASSFAGANYGYTF,TGTGCCAGCAGCTTCGCGGGAGCTAACTATGGCTACACCTTC
TRBJ1-2,TRBV4-2,hyperexpanded,TRBD1,CASSQDAGIQGYGYTF,TGTGCCAGCAGCCAAGATGCAGGCATACAGGGGTATGGCTACACCTTC
TRBJ2-1,TRBV28,.,.,CASSPIRGAHNEQFF,TGTGCCAGCAGTCCCATACGGGGGGCGCACAATGAGCAGTTCTTC
TRBJ2-7,TRBV10-2,.,.,CASTHPRDPLEQYF,TGCGCCAGCACGCACCCCCGGGACCCCCTCGAGCAGTACTTC
TRBJ1-1,TRBV25-1,once,TRBD1,CASRDRLGLTNTEAFF,TGTGCCAGCAGGGACAGGTTGGGGCTAACGAACACTGAAGCTTTCTTT
TRBJ1-1,TRBV28,.,.,CASSLWGGMTEAFF,TGTGCCAGCAGTTTATGGGGGGGGATGACTGAAGCTTTCTTT
TRBJ2-7,TRBV19,few,.,CASSINPPYEQYF,TGTGCCAGTAGTATTAACCCCCCCTACGAGCAGTACTTC
TRBJ1-3,TRBV6-1,.,TRBD1,CASSEGRGYRGTGNTIYF,TGTGCCAGCAGTGAAGGGAGAGGATACAGGGGTACTGGAAACACCATATATTTT
TRBJ1-5,TRBV5-6,.,.,CASSLAAGSNQPQHF,TGTGCCAGCAGCTTGGCGGCGGGTAGCAATCAGCCCCAGCATTTT
TRBJ1-3,TRBV5-1,.,.,CASSLGDGSGNTIYF,TGCGCCAGCAGCTTGGGGGACGGCTCTGGAAACACCATATATTTT
TRBJ2-3,TRBV2,.,TRBD1,CASSDRQGGSTDTQYF,TGTGCCAGCAGTGATCGACAGGGGGGGAGCACAGATACGCAGTATTTT
TRBJ1-1,TRBV30,few,TRBD1,CAWSPTGEAFF,TGTGCCTGGAGTCCGACAGGGGAAGCTTTCTTT
TRBJ1-6,TRBV4-1,.,TRBD1,CASSQDDRGNLTRYSPLHF,TGCGCCAGCAGCCAGGATGACAGGGGAAACTTAACCCGGTATTCACCCCTCCACTTT
TRBJ2-3,TRBV5-8,.,.,CASSSLEGGATDTQYF,TGTGCCAGCAGCTCGCTGGAGGGGGGGGCGACAGATACGCAGTATTTT
TRBJ2-3,TRBV7-9,.,TRBD2,CASSLGDGGGTDTQYF,TGTGCCAGCAGCTTAGGTGACGGGGGGGGCACAGATACGCAGTATTTT
TRBJ1-1,TRBV19,few,.,CASSIGTILEAFF,TGTGCCAGTAGTATCGGCACCATCCTTGAAGCTTTCTTT
TRBJ1-5,TRBV5-6,.,.,CVSSLLSGVNQPQHF,TGTGTCAGCAGCTTGCTCTCTGGGGTCAATCAGCCCCAGCATTTT
TRBJ1-2,TRBV29-1,.,TRBD1,CSVPDRDDNYGYTF,TGCAGCGTTCCTGACAGGGACGATAACTATGGCTACACCTTC
TRBJ1-1,TRBV10-1,few,TRBD1,CASSERAGTGIEAFF,TGCGCCAGCAGTGAGCGTGCCGGGACAGGGATAGAGGCTTTCTTT
TRBJ1-1,TRBV19,.,TRBD1,CASSIWAGGYTEAFF,TGTGCCAGTAGTATATGGGCAGGGGGTTACACTGAAGCTTTCTTT
TRBJ1-5,TRBV19,.,TRBD1,CASSGTGDQPQHF,TGTGCCAGTAGTGGGACAGGGGACCAGCCCCAGCATTTT
TRBJ1-5,TRBV27,once,.,CASSLWGPQPQHF,TGTGCCAGCAGTTTATGGGGCCCTCAGCCCCAGCATTTT
TRBJ2-1,TRBV10-2,.,TRBD2,CASRRPGGRPDRSEQFF,TGCGCCAGCAGGCGGCCGGGGGGGCGTCCAGACCGCTCCGAGCAGTTCTTC
TRBJ2-7,TRBV6-5,few,.,CASSYGGYYEQYF,TGTGCCAGCAGTTACGGGGGATACTACGAGCAGTACTTC
TRBJ1-3,TRBV19,.,.,CASSMGVAGNTIYF,TGTGCCAGTAGTATGGGAGTCGCTGGAAACACCATATATTTT
TRBJ1-1,TRBV29-1,.,.,CSVGGGTEAFF,TGCAGCGTTGGGGGTGGGACTGAAGCTTTCTTT
TRBJ1-2,TRBV2,.,TRBD1,CAIDRGSDYGYTF,TGTGCCATCGACAGGGGGTCTGACTATGGCTACACCTTC
TRBJ2-3,TRBV7-9,few,.,CASSDGQGGATDTQYF,TGTGCCAGCAGTGACGGACAGGGAGGGGCCACAGATACGCAGTATTTT
TRBJ1-1,TRBV7-9,few,.,CASSFPSNTEAFF,TGTGCCAGCAGCTTTCCCTCGAACACTGAAGCTTTCTTT
TRBJ1-3,TRBV6-5,.,.,CASSPGVAGNTIYF,TGTGCCAGCAGCCCTGGGGTAGCTGGAAACACCATATATTTT
TRBJ2-5,TRBV2,.,TRBD2,CAGSSGGAETQYF,TGTGCCGGGTCTAGCGGGGGGGCGGAGACCCAGTACTTC
TRBJ2-7,TRBV5-1,.,.,CASSPWGLSSYEQYF,TGCGCCAGCAGCCCCTGGGGACTTTCCTCCTACGAGCAGTACTTC
TRBJ2-3,TRBV7-9,.,.,CASSLGEGGDTDTQYF,TGTGCCAGCAGCTTAGGGGAGGGGGGCGACACAGATACGCAGTATTTT
TRBJ1-1,TRBV9,.,.,CASSVTEGTEAFF,TGTGCCAGCAGCGTAACTGAGGGCACTGAAGCTTTCTTT
TRBJ1-2,TRBV29-1,.,TRBD1,CSVRTGGLLYGYTF,TGCAGCGTTCGAACAGGGGGCCTTCTCTATGGCTACACCTTC
TRBJ1-5,TRBV7-9,hyperexpanded,.,CASSGDLGNQPQHF,TGTGCCAGCAGCGGGGATTTGGGGAATCAGCCCCAGCATTTT
TRBJ1-1,TRBV30,.,.,CAWSPENTEAFF,TGTGCCTGGAGTCCAGAGAACACTGAAGCTTTCTTT